The present T cell receptor beta chain was sequenced within a study of T cell responses to AZD1222 COVID-19 vaccine (dated by TCRdb to the early 2020s). Regarding the research as a whole: A total of 230 or so trial participants underwent TCR sequencing, of whom around 200 received two doses of AZD1222 and about 25 received two doses of the MenACWY control vaccine. Trial participants were enrolled by age into subgroups of 18-55, 56-69 and 70-plus years, and around 150, 29 and 61 TCR-sequenced participants, respectively, were included in these subgroups.

General conclusions and limits of the study: Most participants were white British and females outnumbered males, and the authors suggested that clonal diversity may have been underestimated. A significant rise in spike-specific TCR breadth and depth was observed after two AZD1222 doses relative to day 0 and relative to MenACWY recipients. Because no day 14 peak-response samples were available, repertoires were characterized only after the peak T cell response. The whole spike protein was spanned by vaccine-associated CD4 TCRs, and dominant responses were seen in regions 160-218 and 743-854. Reportedly, close to half of the unique spike-specific TCRs recognized epitopes lying outside the regions that are mutated in the B.1.351 and B.1.1.7 variants. In the small 56-69-year group, the increase in depth fell short of significance, most likely because of low power. Conclusions about previously exposed vaccinees were limited because only six AZD1222 recipients were SARS-CoV-2 seropositive at baseline.

Comment on this clone: What this receptor recognizes is not known. No much larger clonotype is one base removed from it; base qualities were not supplied.

The CDR3 regions of human TCRbeta chains were subjected to immunosequencing. Processing in the source paper ran as follows. Repertoire TCRs were checked for matches against a reference library of SARS-CoV-2-specific TCRs that had been generated using the MIRA antigen-specificity platform. Breadth was defined as the fraction of unique TCRs that were SARS-CoV-2-associated. Depth was defined as the fraction of total T cells that were SARS-CoV-2-associated. Using the MIRA data, each spike-specific TCR was assigned both to the spike region to which the TCR was reactive and to a CD4 or CD8 class. Log10-transformed breadth and depth values were compared by one-way ANOVA with Sidak's multiple comparisons tests. In TCRdb, the immuneACCESS table is reduced to in-frame sequences with V and J assigned. These tables do not hold every clone; where another copy was compared, an unresolved V gene accounts for under half, and the others remain unexplained. V, J and clone size were drawn from that table, and D and trimming were deduced from the DNA. The sample table records 120,000 to 150,000 clones; 90% to 95% of these occur just once. About 3% of the sample is in the top ten clones.

Read against the paper, the sample's time point label means: baseline before first vaccination. Per the publication, the treatment or condition label means: meningococcal conjugate vaccine given as trial control. Vaccinee samples came from UK trials COV001 and COV002, including a single-blind randomized controlled phase 2/3 trial of AZD1222 (ChAdOx1 nCoV-19) in healthy adults. For TCRbeta chain sequencing, PBMC samples from trial participants were taken at day 0 and at day 28 after the second dose. The clonotype was recovered from an adult in good health. The sample consisted of peripheral blood, taken on day 0 of MenACWY control vaccination.

CDR3 region: CASRPRDRGGYTF. The nucleotide sequence is TGTGCCAGCAGACCCCGGGACAGGGGTGGCTACACCTTC. The sequence is built from TRBV6-5 and TRBJ1-2; 10 of the junction bases match TRBD1. Spanning cysteine to phenylalanine, the CDR3 consists of 13 amino acids. Only the CDR3 DNA is retained, 39 bases long and in frame from the first base. The germline V gene provides CDR1 MNHEY and CDR2 SVGAGI. The V end gives up 6 bases and the J end 7 bases, leaving 5 bases in the junction not matched to a gene.